The entry that follows covers one T cell receptor (beta chain) sequence. Its antigen is unknown. This entry is derived from a study of graft-versus-host responses after intestinal transplantation. General observations from the study: Among recipient marrow samples, GvH clones were found; some appeared first in ileum or blood. Individuals who had graft-donor T cell macrochimerism had allografts that showed high graft-versus-host to host-versus-graft clonal ratios.

Clones were sequenced by immunoSEQ multiplex PCR, and TCRdb holds only the in-frame ones, with some missing. The data contain 49,000 or so clones, over 80% of them seen just once; the ten biggest clones take up about 5.9%. Source: PBMCs, taken around 820 days after a first intestinal transplant, on the day of a second. The source is a human patient who received an intestinal transplant, so some T cells may come from the graft donor.

This CDR3 is CASSMTPGQASSYEQYF. The CDR3 DNA sequence: TGTGCCAGCAGTATGACTCCGGGACAGGCGAGCTCCTACGAGCAGTACTTC. The chain couples TRBV27 to TRBJ2-5, with 8 bases fitting TRBD1. Near its end, the DNA agrees better with TRBJ2-7, so the J call may be wrong. This CDR3 is 17 amino acids long. CDR1 MNHEY and CDR2 SMNVEV come from the germline V gene (reference sequence).